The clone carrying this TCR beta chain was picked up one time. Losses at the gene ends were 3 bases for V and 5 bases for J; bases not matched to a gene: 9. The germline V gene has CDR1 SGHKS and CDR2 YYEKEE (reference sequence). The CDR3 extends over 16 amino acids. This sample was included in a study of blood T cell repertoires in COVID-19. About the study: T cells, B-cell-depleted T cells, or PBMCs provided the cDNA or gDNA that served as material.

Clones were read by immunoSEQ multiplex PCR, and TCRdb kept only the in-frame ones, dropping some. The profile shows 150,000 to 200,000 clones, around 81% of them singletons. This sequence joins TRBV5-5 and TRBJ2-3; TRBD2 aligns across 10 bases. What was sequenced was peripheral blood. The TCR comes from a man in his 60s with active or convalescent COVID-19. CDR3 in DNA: TGTGCCAGCAGCTCCGGTTTAGCGGGGGGTTTAGATACGCAGTATTTT. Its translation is CASSSGLAGGLDTQYF.